These 6 T cell receptor beta chains originate from one sample sequenced in a study of blood T cells in healthy people across ages. A sample-barcoded 5' primer and a J-beta primer mix were used in a second PCR of roughly 7 to 11 cycles. MiXCR was run by TCRdb on the 5' RACE reads, yielding one entry per CDR3 protein. In the table there are 600,000 to 850,000 distinct CDR3 sequences, 20% to 30% of which are singletons. Separately, the same data were catalogued under a study of T cells of mothers and their children.

Sequencing used blood. These receptors originate from a boy between 10 and 17 years old in good health.

The chain uses TRBV7-2 and TRBJ2-5; D could derive from TRBD1 or TRBD2 (5 bases each). Matching the DNA end better, TRBJ2-7 makes the J call doubtful. The CDR3 loop spans 14 amino acids. Looked up from germline, CDR1 is SGHTA and CDR2 is FQGNSA. The CDR3 reads CASSLARGPYEQYF. As DNA, the CDR3 is TGTGCCAGCAGCTTAGCTCGGGGCCCCTACGAGCAGTACTTC.

The sample holds a few counts of this clonotype. The genes are TRBV6-5 and TRBJ2-3; 10 positions match TRBD2. CDR1 and CDR2 from the germline V gene are MNHEY and SVGAGI. The CDR3 consists of 14 residues. The junction had 3 bases not matched to a gene; V was cut back by 5 bases and J by 4 bases. The CDR3 sequence is CASSLSGRPDTQYF. The CDR3 DNA reads as TGTGCCAGCAGTCTTAGCGGGAGGCCAGATACGCAGTATTTT.

The rearrangement joins TRBV7-3 to TRBJ2-5; D is possibly TRBD2 (5 bases). Gene TRBJ2-1 matches the end of the DNA better, so the J call may be wrong. Germline V lookup: CDR1 SGHTA, CDR2 FQGTGA. The CDR3 runs to 14 residues. The CDR3 DNA reads as TGTGCCAGCAGCTTAAGTAGGTCCGGGGATGAGCAGTTCTTC. Its protein is CASSLSRSGDEQFF.

The J gene is TRBJ2-1, the V gene TRBV20-1; D might be TRBD2 (6 bases). Trimming removed 4 bases at V and 0 bases at J, with 13 bases between. Germline CDR1 reads DFQATT; CDR2 reads SNEGSKA (reference sequence). This CDR3 is built from 15 residues. The CDR3: CSATGTLSSYNEQFF. DNA of the CDR3: TGCAGTGCTACCGGGACTTTGAGCTCCTACAATGAGCAGTTCTTC.

This sequence joins TRBV4-3 and TRBJ2-7; 7 bases align to TRBD2. Looked up from germline, CDR1 is LGHNA and CDR2 is YSLEER. The CDR3 extends over 16 amino acids. V gave up 0 bases and J gave up 5 bases; unmatched junction bases: 10. This chain's CDR3 is CASSQERLAPHDEQYF. The CDR3 nucleotides read TGCGCCAGCAGCCAAGAGCGACTAGCCCCACACGACGAGCAGTACTTC.

The CDR3 DNA reads as TGTGCCAGCAGTCAGGAGGTGGGCATTCAGTACTTC. Translating gives CASSQEVGIQYF. J is TRBJ2-4 and V is TRBV6-2 or TRBV6-3; possibly TRBD2 for D (5 bases). The V end was cut by 5 bases, the J end by 9 bases, with 11 bases between. The germline V gene encodes CDR1 MNHEY and CDR2 SVGEGT. The CDR3 is 12 residues long.